This is a list of T cell receptor beta chains from one sample in a study of blood T cell repertoires in COVID-19. Generated by immunoSEQ multiplex PCR, the TCRdb table keeps only in-frame clones and is missing some. This repertoire shows 25,000 to 35,000 clones, about 90% found once; its top ten account for under 7%. Sequenced input: peripheral blood. Receptors originate from a human donor in a cohort sampled during active COVID-19. Both conserved end residues are part of each CDR3. D genes are given only for firm matches. Not all rows give a size; the values are once, few, many and, for expanded clones, a class.

TRBJ2-5 TRBV29-1 - TRBD2 CSVGGGAVTQYF TGCAGCGTTGGCGGGGGGGCGGTTACCCAGTACTTC
TRBJ1-1 TRBV19 - - CASSGLAVEAFF TGTGCCAGTAGTGGACTGGCAGTTGAAGCTTTCTTT
TRBJ1-5 TRBV30 - TRBD1 CAWQGQSNQPQHF TGTGCCTGGCAGGGACAGTCCAATCAGCCCCAGCATTTT
TRBJ1-2 TRBV20-1 - - CSVPGNYGYTF TGCAGTGTCCCGGGGAACTATGGCTACACCTTC
TRBJ2-5 TRBV10-3 - TRBD2 CAISSGTSETQYF TGTGCCATCAGTTCCGGGACTAGCGAGACCCAGTACTTC
TRBJ1-2 TRBV28 once TRBD1 CASSWTGDSYGYTF TGTGCCAGCAGCTGGACAGGGGATTCCTATGGCTACACCTTC
TRBJ1-3 TRBV28 - TRBD1 CASSLRQGTNTIYF TGTGCCAGCAGCCTCAGACAGGGGACTAACACCATATATTTT
TRBJ2-5 TRBV7-9 - - CASSPTGNQETQYF TGTGCCAGCAGCCCGACCGGGAACCAAGAGACCCAGTACTTC
TRBJ1-3 TRBV19 - - CASKGEHYGNTIYF TGTGCCAGTAAGGGGGAACACTATGGTAACACCATATATTTT
TRBJ1-4 TRBV7-2 - TRBD1 CASSLVQGANEKLFF TGTGCCAGCAGCTTAGTACAGGGGGCAAATGAAAAACTGTTTTTT
TRBJ1-2 TRBV4-1 once TRBD1 CASSPLTGVAYGYTF TGCGCCAGCAGCCCGCTGACAGGGGTGGCCTATGGCTACACCTTC
TRBJ2-1 TRBV11-3 - - CASSLSGVGEQFF TGTGCCAGCAGCTTGTCCGGGGTAGGTGAGCAGTTCTTC
TRBJ1-2 TRBV28 - TRBD1 CASRRDRGSNYGYTF TGTGCCAGCAGAAGGGACAGGGGTTCTAACTATGGCTACACCTTC
TRBJ1-6 TRBV5-1 - - CASSPTQGTPTMGSYNSPLHF TGCGCCAGCAGCCCCACACAGGGTACACCAACGATGGGCTCCTATAATTCACCCCTCCACTTT
TRBJ1-1 TRBV6-4 - TRBD1 CASSEGTGPTEAFF TGTGCCAGCAGTGAGGGGACAGGACCTACCGAAGCTTTCTTT
TRBJ1-5 TRBV7-8 - - CASSSGAGNQPQHF TGTGCCAGCAGCTCAGGGGCCGGCAATCAGCCCCAGCATTTT
TRBJ1-2 TRBV19 - - CASSPRGQGYGYTF TGTGCCAGTAGTCCCCGAGGACAAGGCTATGGCTACACCTTC
TRBJ1-1 TRBV7-2 - - CASSLAFGNAFF TGTGCCAGCAGCTTAGCGTTCGGGAATGCTTTCTTT
TRBJ1-1 TRBV28 - - CASSLWAGSNTEAFF TGTGCCAGCAGTTTATGGGCAGGTTCGAACACTGAAGCTTTCTTT
TRBJ1-2 TRBV27 - TRBD1 CASSFGTGANYGYTF TGTGCCAGCAGTTTCGGGACAGGGGCTAACTATGGCTACACCTTC
TRBJ2-2 TRBV5-4 - TRBD2 CASSPPASGSLNTGELFF TGTGCCAGCAGCCCCCCGGCTAGCGGGTCCTTAAACACCGGGGAGCTGTTTTTT
TRBJ1-5 TRBV10-3 - - CAISAEGVQPQHF TGTGCCATCAGTGCCGAAGGAGTTCAGCCCCAGCATTTT
TRBJ2-4 TRBV7-2 - TRBD1 CASTPRDRINIQYF TGTGCCAGCACTCCTAGGGACAGAATAAACATTCAGTACTTC
TRBJ2-2 TRBV11-3 once - CASSAAQGAGELFF TGTGCCAGCAGCGCTGCCCAGGGTGCGGGGGAGCTGTTTTTT
TRBJ1-1 TRBV10-3 - - CAISHNSGEAFF TGTGCCATCAGTCATAACTCGGGTGAAGCTTTCTTT
TRBJ1-1 TRBV29-1 - TRBD1 CSAHTFPGQITEAFF TGCAGCGCCCATACTTTCCCGGGACAGATAACTGAAGCTTTCTTT
TRBJ1-4 TRBV19 - - CASSIVHGGSNEKLFF TGTGCCAGTAGTATAGTACACGGGGGTTCTAATGAAAAACTGTTTTTT
TRBJ1-1 TRBV10-3 - - CAIGLRRNTEAFF TGTGCCATCGGCCTACGGAGGAACACTGAAGCTTTCTTT
TRBJ2-2 TRBV5-4 - - CASSLAGTGELFF TGTGCCAGCAGCTTGGCCGGGACAGGGGAGCTGTTTTTT
TRBJ2-2 TRBV7-3 - - CASSLGGTYTGELFF TGTGCCAGCAGCTTAGGCGGAACTTACACCGGGGAGCTGTTTTTT
TRBJ1-1 TRBV12-3/TRBV12-4 - TRBD1 CASSSGQGLWAFF TGTGCCAGCAGTTCGGGACAGGGATTATGGGCTTTCTTT
TRBJ2-2 TRBV19 - TRBD2 CASSLRTSGHANTGELFF TGTGCCAGTAGTTTAAGGACTAGCGGGCACGCGAACACCGGGGAGCTGTTTTTT
TRBJ2-4 TRBV6-5 - - CASSYSSGKNIQYF TGTGCCAGCAGTTACTCGAGCGGCAAAAACATTCAGTACTTC
TRBJ2-2 TRBV7-8 - - CAGQDPNTGELFF TGTGCCGGTCAGGATCCGAACACCGGGGAGCTGTTTTTT
TRBJ2-2 TRBV7-9 - - CASSLERRLTGELFF TGTGCCAGCAGCTTAGAACGGAGGCTCACCGGGGAGCTGTTTTTT